A single sample gave rise to the 29 T cell receptor beta chains below, sequenced in a study of cytomegalovirus exposure and HLA in healthy donors. The primer mix had 60 Vbeta and 13 Jbeta primers. The protocol was immunoSEQ multiplex PCR, while the TCRdb copy is restricted to in-frame clones and leaves out a portion. This repertoire includes around 30,000 clones. Material: PBMCs. These TCRs come from a man aged 25-45 years in good health and CMV-seronegative.

The chain employs TRBV18 and TRBJ2-3; D may be TRBD1 (6 bases). Trimming pared 2 bases from V and 2 bases from J, leaving 17 bases between. This CDR3 has 17 residues. Germline values: CDR1 KGHSH, CDR2 LQKENI. Here the CDR3 reads CASSPTSGTRNTDTQYF. The CDR3 DNA follows: TGTGCCAGCTCACCAACTTCCGGGACAAGGAACACAGATACGCAGTATTTT.

This rearrangement joins TRBV7-2 to TRBJ1-1; perhaps TRBD1 as D (6 bases). Germline lookup yields CDR1 SGHTA and CDR2 FQGNSA. The CDR3 runs to 14 residues. The V gene lost 5 bases and the J gene lost 3 bases, with 13 bases spanning the gap. The CDR3 spells CASSGRGGYTEAFF. The CDR3 DNA reads TGTGCCAGCAGCGGCAGGGGTGGGTACACTGAAGCTTTCTTT.

The CDR3 protein is CASSYSGTGSGNTIYF. CDR3 DNA sequence: TGTGCCAGCAGTTACTCTGGGACAGGCTCTGGAAACACCATATATTTT. This chain connects TRBV6-5 to TRBJ1-3; 8 nucleotides match TRBD1. Germline V CDR1 and CDR2: MNHEY, SVGAGI. Trimming removed 0 bases from V and 0 bases from J; junction bases left unmatched: 1. The CDR3 is made up of 16 amino acids.

The chain combines TRBV15 with TRBJ2-7; no clear D. The V gene's germline CDR1 is LNHNV and CDR2 YYDKDF (reference sequence). The CDR3 totals 16 residues. Trimming took 0 bases from V and 0 from J, leaving 12 bases between them. CDR3 sequence (DNA): TGTGCCACCAGCAGAGATCTTACCGCGAGCTCCTACGAGCAGTACTTC. This encodes CATSRDLTASSYEQYF.

CDR3 sequence: CASSARRLAGGSSTDTQYF. In nucleotides, the CDR3 is TGTGCCAGCAGCGCTCGAAGACTAGCGGGGGGATCAAGCACAGATACGCAGTATTTT. The chain uses TRBV9 and TRBJ2-3, with 13 bases lining up with TRBD2. The V segment lost 3 bases and the J segment 0 bases; nucleotides outside the gene matches: 10. This CDR3 has 19 residues. Germline V gene sequence: CDR1 SGDLS, CDR2 YYNGEE.

The gene calls are TRBV5-4 and TRBJ2-7; D is possibly TRBD1 (5 bases). The germline gives CDR1 SGHNT, CDR2 YYREEE (reference sequence). The V end lost 2 bases, the J end lost 0 bases, and 15 bases lay between the germline ends. This CDR3 is 16 amino acids long. The CDR3 nucleotides read TGTGCCAGCAGCTTTAATGCTCGACAGACCTCCTACGAGCAGTACTTC. This sequence encodes CASSFNARQTSYEQYF. Variable domain in full (rest from reference TRBV5-4 and TRBJ2-7): ETGVTQSPTHLIKTRGQQVTLRCSSQSGHNTVSWYQQALGQGPQFIFQYYREEENGRGNFPPRFSGLQFPNYSSELNVNALELDDSALYLCASSFNARQTSYEQYFGPGTRLTVT.

The chain combines TRBV4-2 with TRBJ2-7, with 8 positions matching TRBD2. Germline CDR1 LGHNA, CDR2 YNFKEQ. The CDR3 is made up of 15 amino acids. V shed 2 bases and J 5 bases; nucleotides not matched to a gene: 8. As DNA, the CDR3 is TGTGCCAGCAGCCAAACGATAAGCGGGGGCGACGAGCAGTACTTC. Encoded protein: CASSQTISGGDEQYF.

J is TRBJ2-1 and V is TRBV19; 9 bases align to TRBD2. The CDR3 is 16 amino acids. Trimming at V came to 3 bases and at J to 10 bases, leaving 13 bases not matched to a gene. Germline assignment: CDR1 LNHDA and CDR2 SQIVND (reference sequence). CDR3 region: CASSISRREGLREQFF. CDR3 nucleotide sequence: TGTGCCAGTAGTATCTCGAGGCGGGAGGGCCTAAGGGAGCAGTTCTTC.

The V call is TRBV5-1, the J call TRBJ1-2, with a possible D match to TRBD1 (5 bases). The germline CDR1 and CDR2 sequences are SGHRS and YFSETQ. The CDR3 loop spans 15 amino acids. V lost 1 base and J 6 bases, leaving 16 bases between the germline ends. The CDR3 spells CASSLQLGPGDGYTF. The CDR3 coding sequence is TGCGCCAGCAGCTTGCAGTTAGGGCCGGGGGATGGCTACACCTTC.

The J gene is TRBJ2-7, the V gene TRBV5-4; 8 bases match TRBD2. The CDR3 length is 17 residues. The V and J ends lost 4 bases and 5 bases, in that order; junction bases with no gene match: 17. The V gene's germline CDR1 is SGHNT and CDR2 YYREEE (reference sequence). The CDR3 region has the DNA TGTGCCAGCAGCCCCAAAGGGGTCCAGCGGGAGCGCGACGAGCAGTACTTC. Translating gives CASSPKGVQRERDEQYF.

This chain uses TRBV21-1 with TRBJ2-1; the table's TRBD1 call for D was not verified on the DNA. TRBV21-1 is a pseudogene segment. The CDR3 runs 15 residues. The CDR3, as DNA: TGTGCCAGCAGCGGTAAAGCCAGCAGGTACAATGAGCAGTTCTTC. It yields the protein CASSGKASRYNEQFF.

V is TRBV6-4 and J is TRBJ2-7, with 10 bases that match TRBD2. Germline assignment: CDR1 MRHNA and CDR2 SNTAGT. This CDR3 comprises 14 residues. V was pared by 4 bases and J by 6 bases, with 6 bases of the junction left unmatched. For the CDR3, the DNA is TGTGCCAGCAGTGCACTAGCGGGATACGGCGAGCAGTACTTC. Protein product: CASSALAGYGEQYF.

The genes are TRBV27 and TRBJ1-3; D remains unclear. CDR3 size: 14 residues. V was cut by 3 bases and J by 0 bases, with 6 bases left in between. The germline gives CDR1 MNHEY, CDR2 SMNVEV (reference sequence). As DNA, the CDR3 is TGTGCCAGCAGTTTTGCCGGCTCTGGAAACACCATATATTTT. This sequence encodes CASSFAGSGNTIYF.

The V and J genes are TRBV4-1 and TRBJ1-2; D is unresolved. The V end lost 5 bases, the J end lost 2 bases, and 15 bases lay between the germline ends. Germline V CDR1 and CDR2: MGHRA, YSYEKL. The CDR3 sequence is 15 residues long. CDR3 DNA sequence: TGCGCCAGCAGCACATCTCCCGGGGAGAACTATGGCTACACCTTC. Its translation: CASSTSPGENYGYTF.

The rearrangement uses TRBV10-3 and TRBJ1-5, with D tentatively TRBD1 (5 bases). From germline, CDR1 is ENHRY and CDR2 SYGVKD. The CDR3 has 15 amino acids. The CDR3 spells CATQSGGRSNQPQHF. The CDR3 coding sequence is TGTGCGACCCAATCGGGGGGAAGATCCAATCAGCCCCAGCATTTT.

The chain joins TRBV6-6 to TRBJ1-1, with D possibly matching TRBD1 (6 bases). The germline V gene has CDR1 MNHNY and CDR2 SVGAGI (reference sequence). V lost 7 bases and J 11 bases, leaving 11 bases between the germline ends. CDR3 length equals 10 residues. CDR3 in DNA: TGTGCCAGCAACCTCCAGGGGGCTTTCTTT. This gives the protein CASNLQGAFF.

V and J are TRBV5-1 and TRBJ1-1; no clear D. Between the trimmed V and J ends, which lost 4 bases and 0 bases, there was a span of 19 bases. The CDR3 is 17 residues long. Germline loops: CDR1 SGHRS, CDR2 YFSETQ. As DNA, the CDR3 is TGCGCCAGCAGCCCAAATCCTATTCGGGGATTGAACACTGAAGCTTTCTTT. It is translated as CASSPNPIRGLNTEAFF.

This chain connects TRBV4-2 to TRBJ2-7; D perhaps matches TRBD1 (6 bases). Germline lookup yields CDR1 LGHNA and CDR2 YNFKEQ. Trimming took off 0 bases at V and 9 bases at J, with 18 bases between the two ends. This CDR3 has 15 residues. CDR3 loop: CASSQEYSLLGGQYF. CDR3 bases: TGTGCCAGCAGCCAAGAGTATAGCCTCCTAGGGGGGCAGTACTTC.

The chain is built from TRBV6-4 and TRBJ2-2; D possibly corresponds to TRBD1 (5 bases). V was cut by 4 bases and J by 2 bases, with 5 bases left in between. The CDR3 has 13 amino acids. Germline lookup yields CDR1 MRHNA and CDR2 SNTAGT. The CDR3 spells CASSGTNTGELFF. The DNA of the CDR3 is TGTGCCAGCAGTGGGACAAACACCGGGGAGCTGTTTTTT.

The chain combines TRBV15 with TRBJ2-2, with D possibly TRBD1 on 6 matching bases. V shed 0 bases and J shed 6 bases, with 8 bases lying between them. There are 14 residues in the CDR3. Germline-derived CDR1 and CDR2 are LNHNV and YYDKDF (reference sequence). The CDR3 region has the DNA TGTGCCACCAGCAGAGACTCAGGGGCCGGGGAGCTGTTTTTT. This gives the protein CATSRDSGAGELFF.

The chain recombines TRBV20-1 with TRBJ2-5; unclear D gene. The DNA end is a closer match to TRBJ2-7, so the J assignment may be wrong. Germline CDR1 reads DFQATT; CDR2 reads SNEGSKA (reference sequence). CDR3 length: 11 residues. The CDR3 spells CSAFPRYEQYF. In DNA form, the CDR3 reads TGCAGTGCTTTCCCGCGTTACGAGCAGTACTTC.

This rearrangement joins TRBV12-5 to TRBJ1-6, with 10 bases identical to TRBD1. CDR3 length: 16 residues. The V and J ends lost 2 bases and 7 bases, in that order; junction bases with no gene match: 5. CDR1 is LGHNT and CDR2 is FRNRAP in the germline V gene. This chain's CDR3 is CASGLTGTGANSPLHF. The DNA for the CDR3 is TGTGCTAGTGGTTTGACCGGGACAGGGGCCAATTCACCCCTCCACTTT.

V gene TRBV12-5 combines with J gene TRBJ2-6; D is ambiguous. Trimming cost V 0 bases and J 0 bases, with 15 bases left between them. The CDR3 is 19 residues long. Germline V gene data show CDR1 as LGHNT and CDR2 as FRNRAP. The CDR3 spells CASGLVHKLTVSGANVLTF. The CDR3 DNA is TGTGCTAGTGGTTTGGTACATAAGTTAACCGTCTCTGGGGCCAACGTCCTGACTTTC.

In DNA form, the CDR3 reads TGTGCCAGCCAAAGGGACAGACGCACAGATACGCAGTATTTT. Protein sequence: CASQRDRRTDTQYF. The chain couples TRBV28 to TRBJ2-3, with 7 positions matching TRBD1. CDR1 and CDR2 (germline): MDHEN, SYDVKM. The CDR3 is 14 amino acids. J lost 1 base, V lost 8 bases, and 6 bases had no gene match.

The chain recombines TRBV6-5 with TRBJ1-1, with TRBD1 matching over 9 bases. The CDR3 runs 15 residues. V lost 5 bases to trimming and J lost 1 base; unmatched junction nucleotides: 5. In germline, CDR1 is MNHEY, CDR2 SVGAGI. The CDR3 sequence: CASSTGTGKNTEAFF. In DNA, the CDR3 is TGTGCCAGCAGTACCGGGACAGGGAAGAACACTGAAGCTTTCTTT.

The V and J genes are TRBV28 and TRBJ2-1; 8 bases agree with TRBD1. Looked up from germline, CDR1 is MDHEN and CDR2 is SYDVKM. The trim removed 4 bases at V and 2 bases at J, leaving 10 bases unmatched. The CDR3 consists of 17 residues. CDR3 amino acids: CASSWGQARGAYNEQFF. The CDR3 DNA reads TGTGCCAGCAGTTGGGGACAGGCGCGAGGAGCCTACAATGAGCAGTTCTTC.

This rearrangement joins TRBV29-1 to TRBJ2-2; D is perhaps TRBD2 (5 bases). Germline-derived CDR1 and CDR2 are SQVTM and ANQGSEA. This CDR3 comprises 14 residues. V shed 4 bases and J shed 3 bases, with 12 bases lying between them. Written as DNA, the CDR3 is TGCAGCGTTGGGACTGAGCCTTACACCGGGGAGCTGTTTTTT. This codes for CSVGTEPYTGELFF.

This chain uses TRBV27 with TRBJ2-1, with 10 bases fitting TRBD1. The germline gives CDR1 MNHEY, CDR2 SMNVEV (reference sequence). The V gene end was trimmed by 7 bases and the J gene end by 7 bases; junction bases not matched to a gene: 10. This CDR3 is 15 amino acids long. CDR3 residues: CASTAPGQGKNEQFF. The CDR3 coding sequence is TGTGCCAGCACAGCTCCGGGACAGGGGAAAAATGAGCAGTTCTTC.

This chain connects TRBV6-1 to TRBJ2-7; 10 nucleotides line up with TRBD2. In germline, CDR1 is MNHNS, CDR2 SASEGT. The V and J ends lost 8 bases and 2 bases, in that order; junction bases with no gene match: 6. The CDR3 has 14 amino acids. This CDR3 reads CASGGTSDTYEQYF. The CDR3 DNA follows: TGTGCCAGCGGGGGGACTAGCGACACCTACGAGCAGTACTTC.